The clone carrying this T cell receptor beta chain occurred a few times. Its antigen is undetermined. This entry is derived from a study of T-cell memory formation after mild COVID-19. Findings and caveats of the study: Chiefly within CM and EM were the contracting CD4+ clones; CD8+ ones were within EMRA. Clones contracting across day 15 to 85 had a balanced CD4/CD8 profile; later expanding clones leaned CD4+. In pre-infection memory, a portion of responding clones appeared, which suggested that cross-reactive memory joined. The SARS-CoV-2 specificity of second-wave clones reaching peak at day 37 remained unverified.

TCRdb fed the 5' RACE reads into MiXCR, producing one record per CDR3 protein. In the table there are fewer than 250,000 distinct CDR3 sequences, roughly 15% of which are singletons. The receptor comes from an adult woman who had mild COVID-19 (a few samples of this study predate the infection). Cell type and time point are not known. The sequencing sample was made of PBMCs or a T cell subset sorted from them (not recorded which).

As DNA, the CDR3 is TGTGCCAGCAGCCCCCTAGATCGGGACAGCTCTGGAAACACCATATATTTT. It encodes CASSPLDRDSSGNTIYF. The chain employs TRBV5-5 and TRBJ1-3; TRBD1 matches 7 bases. V gave up 4 bases and J gave up 0 bases; unmatched junction bases: 10. The V gene's germline CDR1 is SGHKS and CDR2 YYEKEE (reference sequence). The CDR3 spans 17 residues.